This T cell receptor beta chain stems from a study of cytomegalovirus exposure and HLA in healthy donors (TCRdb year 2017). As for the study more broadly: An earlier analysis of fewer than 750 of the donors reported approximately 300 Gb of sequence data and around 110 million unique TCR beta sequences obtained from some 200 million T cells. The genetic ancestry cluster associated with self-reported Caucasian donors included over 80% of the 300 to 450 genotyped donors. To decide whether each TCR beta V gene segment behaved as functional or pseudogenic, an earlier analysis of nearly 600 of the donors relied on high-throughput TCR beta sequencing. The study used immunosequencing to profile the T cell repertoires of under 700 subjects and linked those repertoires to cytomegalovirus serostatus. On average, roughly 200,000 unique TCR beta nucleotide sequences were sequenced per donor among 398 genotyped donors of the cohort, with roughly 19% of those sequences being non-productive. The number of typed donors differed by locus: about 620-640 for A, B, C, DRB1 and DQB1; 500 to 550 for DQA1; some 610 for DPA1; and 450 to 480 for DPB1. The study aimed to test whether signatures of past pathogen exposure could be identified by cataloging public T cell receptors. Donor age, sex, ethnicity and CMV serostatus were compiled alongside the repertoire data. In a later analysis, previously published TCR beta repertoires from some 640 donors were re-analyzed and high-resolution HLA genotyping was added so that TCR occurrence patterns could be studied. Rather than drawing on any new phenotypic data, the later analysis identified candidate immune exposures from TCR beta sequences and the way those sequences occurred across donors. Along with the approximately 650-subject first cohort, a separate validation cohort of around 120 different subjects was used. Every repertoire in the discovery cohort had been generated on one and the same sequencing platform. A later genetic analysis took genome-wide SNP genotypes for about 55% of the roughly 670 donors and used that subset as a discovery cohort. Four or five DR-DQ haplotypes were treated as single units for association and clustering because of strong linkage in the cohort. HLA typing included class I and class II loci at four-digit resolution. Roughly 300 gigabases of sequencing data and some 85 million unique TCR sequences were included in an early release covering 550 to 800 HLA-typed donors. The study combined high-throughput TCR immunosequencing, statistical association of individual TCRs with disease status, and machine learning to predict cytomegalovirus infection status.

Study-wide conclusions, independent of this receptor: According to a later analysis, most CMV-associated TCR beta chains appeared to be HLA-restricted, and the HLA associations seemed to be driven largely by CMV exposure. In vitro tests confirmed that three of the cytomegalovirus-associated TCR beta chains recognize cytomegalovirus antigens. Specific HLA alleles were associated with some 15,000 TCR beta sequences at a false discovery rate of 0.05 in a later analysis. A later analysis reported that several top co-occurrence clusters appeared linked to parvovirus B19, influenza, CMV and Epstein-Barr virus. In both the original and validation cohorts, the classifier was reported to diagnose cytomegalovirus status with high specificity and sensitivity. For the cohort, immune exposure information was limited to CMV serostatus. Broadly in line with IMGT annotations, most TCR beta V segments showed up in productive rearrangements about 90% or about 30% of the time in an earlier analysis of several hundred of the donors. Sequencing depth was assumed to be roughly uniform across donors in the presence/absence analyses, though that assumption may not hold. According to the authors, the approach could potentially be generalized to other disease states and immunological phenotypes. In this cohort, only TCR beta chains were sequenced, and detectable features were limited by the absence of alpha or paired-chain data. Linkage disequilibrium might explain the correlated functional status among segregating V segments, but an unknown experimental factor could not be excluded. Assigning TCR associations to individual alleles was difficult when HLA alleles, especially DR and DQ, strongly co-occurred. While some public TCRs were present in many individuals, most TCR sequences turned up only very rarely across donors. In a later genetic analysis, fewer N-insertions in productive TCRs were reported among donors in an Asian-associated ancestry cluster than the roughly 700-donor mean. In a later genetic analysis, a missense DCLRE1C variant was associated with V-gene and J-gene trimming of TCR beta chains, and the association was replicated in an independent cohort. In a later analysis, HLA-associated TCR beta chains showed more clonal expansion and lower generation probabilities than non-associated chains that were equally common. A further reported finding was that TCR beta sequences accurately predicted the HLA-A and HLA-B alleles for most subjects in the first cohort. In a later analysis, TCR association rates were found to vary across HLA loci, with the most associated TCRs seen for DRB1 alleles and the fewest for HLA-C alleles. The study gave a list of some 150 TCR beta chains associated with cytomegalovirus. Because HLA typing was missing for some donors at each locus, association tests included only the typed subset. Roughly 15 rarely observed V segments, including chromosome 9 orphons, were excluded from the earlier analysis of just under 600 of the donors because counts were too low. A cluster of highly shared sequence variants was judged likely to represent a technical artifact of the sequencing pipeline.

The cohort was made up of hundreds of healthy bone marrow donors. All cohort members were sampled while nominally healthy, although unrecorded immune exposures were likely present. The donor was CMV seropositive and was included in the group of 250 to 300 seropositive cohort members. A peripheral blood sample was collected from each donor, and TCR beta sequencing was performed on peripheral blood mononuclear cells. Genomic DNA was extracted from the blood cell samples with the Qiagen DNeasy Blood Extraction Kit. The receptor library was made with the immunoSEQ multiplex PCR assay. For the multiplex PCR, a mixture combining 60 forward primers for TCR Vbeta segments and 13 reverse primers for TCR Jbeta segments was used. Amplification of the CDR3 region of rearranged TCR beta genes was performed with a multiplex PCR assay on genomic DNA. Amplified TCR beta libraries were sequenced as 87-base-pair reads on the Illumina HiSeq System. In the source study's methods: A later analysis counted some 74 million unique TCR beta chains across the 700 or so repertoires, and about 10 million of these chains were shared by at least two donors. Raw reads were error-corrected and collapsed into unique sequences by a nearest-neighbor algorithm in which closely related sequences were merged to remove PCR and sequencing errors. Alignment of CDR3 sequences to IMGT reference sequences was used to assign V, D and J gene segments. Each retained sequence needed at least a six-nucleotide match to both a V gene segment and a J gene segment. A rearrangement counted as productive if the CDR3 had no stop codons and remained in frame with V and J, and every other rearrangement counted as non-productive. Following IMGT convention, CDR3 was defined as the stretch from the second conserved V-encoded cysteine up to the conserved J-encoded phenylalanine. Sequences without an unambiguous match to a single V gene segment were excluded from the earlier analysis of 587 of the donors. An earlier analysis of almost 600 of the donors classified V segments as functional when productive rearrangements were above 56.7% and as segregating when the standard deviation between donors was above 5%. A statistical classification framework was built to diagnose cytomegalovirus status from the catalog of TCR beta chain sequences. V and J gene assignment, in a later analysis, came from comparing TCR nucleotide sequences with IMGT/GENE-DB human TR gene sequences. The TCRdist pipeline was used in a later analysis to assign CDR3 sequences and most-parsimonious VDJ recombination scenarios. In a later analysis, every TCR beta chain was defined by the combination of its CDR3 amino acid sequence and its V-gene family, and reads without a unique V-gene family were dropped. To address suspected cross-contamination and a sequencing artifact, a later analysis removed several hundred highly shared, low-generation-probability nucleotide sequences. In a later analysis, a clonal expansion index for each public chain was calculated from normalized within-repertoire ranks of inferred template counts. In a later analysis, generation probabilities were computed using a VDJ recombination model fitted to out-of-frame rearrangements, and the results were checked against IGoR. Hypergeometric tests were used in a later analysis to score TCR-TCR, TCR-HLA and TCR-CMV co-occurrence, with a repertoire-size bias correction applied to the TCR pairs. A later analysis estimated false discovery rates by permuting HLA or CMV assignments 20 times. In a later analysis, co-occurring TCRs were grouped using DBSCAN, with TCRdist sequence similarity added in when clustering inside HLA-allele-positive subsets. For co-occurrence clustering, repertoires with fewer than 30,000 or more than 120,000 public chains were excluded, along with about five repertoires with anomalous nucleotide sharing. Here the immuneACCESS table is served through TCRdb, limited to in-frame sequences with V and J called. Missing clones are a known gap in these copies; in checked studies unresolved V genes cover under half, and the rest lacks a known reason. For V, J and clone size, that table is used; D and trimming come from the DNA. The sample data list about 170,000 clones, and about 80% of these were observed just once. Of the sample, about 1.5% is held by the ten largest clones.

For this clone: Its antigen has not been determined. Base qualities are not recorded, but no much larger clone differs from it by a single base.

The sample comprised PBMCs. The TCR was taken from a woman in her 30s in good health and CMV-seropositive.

CDR3 reads: CATSRVGDRSYGYTF. The DNA is TGTGCCACCAGCAGAGTAGGGGACAGGTCCTATGGCTACACCTTC. The chain is made from TRBV15 and TRBJ1-2, and TRBD1 aligns with 8 junction nucleotides. CDR1 and CDR2 (LNHNV, YYDKDF) derive from the germline V gene (reference sequence). The CDR3 spans 15 residues, from the cysteine through the phenylalanine. Of all the DNA, just the CDR3 is kept, 45 bases in frame from base 1. After removal of 1 base from V and 4 bases from J, the junction retains 5 bases not matched to a gene.